A selection of T cell receptor beta chains follows, all from one sample in a study of human T cells and chemical hapten exposure. From the RACE reads, TCRdb called clonotypes with MiXCR, one entry per CDR3 protein. The table lists over 75,000 distinct CDR3 sequences, around 9.9% of them singletons. The sample consisted of whole blood, taken in connection with sensitization to the hapten diphenylcyclopropenone (DPC). The origin of the receptors is a woman aged 25 to 39 with alopecia areata. Some clones in this sample may be carry-over from other donors' samples. CDR3s include the opening cysteine and the closing phenylalanine or tryptophan. The order of the fields is CDR3 length, D gene, V gene, clone size, J gene, CDR3 protein, CDR3 DNA. D genes are given only for firm matches. Clone size is given for some rows only: seen once, a few or many times, or a class if the clone is expanded.

>12|-|TRBV10-3|many|TRBJ1-2
CAINTGNYGYTF
TGTGCCATCAACACAGGGAACTATGGCTACACCTTC
>14|-|TRBV3-1|many|TRBJ2-1
CASRGGAFSNEQFF
TGTGCCAGCAGAGGAGGGGCTTTCTCGAATGAGCAGTTCTTC
>15|TRBD2|TRBV6-1|many|TRBJ2-3
CASKNSLAGTDTQYF
TGTGCCAGCAAGAATAGTCTAGCGGGGACCGATACGCAGTATTTT
>15|TRBD2|TRBV20-1|-|TRBJ2-3
CSASRAGGNTDTQYF
TGCAGTGCTAGTAGAGCGGGGGGTAACACAGATACGCAGTATTTT
>18|TRBD2|TRBV11-3|few|TRBJ2-1
CASSLSTSSGSSYNEQFF
TGTGCCAGCAGCTTATCCACATCTAGCGGGAGCTCCTACAATGAGCAGTTCTTC
>14|-|TRBV24-1|many|TRBJ2-2
CATSDRENTGELFF
TGTGCCACCAGCGACAGAGAGAACACCGGGGAGCTGTTTTTT
>11|-|TRBV28|-|TRBJ1-2
CASSQSGGYTF
TGTGCCAGCAGCCAATCAGGAGGCTACACCTTC
>15|-|TRBV5-1|-|TRBJ1-2
CASCPDPDRYYGYTF
TGCGCCAGCTGCCCAGACCCGGACAGATACTATGGCTACACCTTC
>15|-|TRBV5-1|-|TRBJ2-4
CTSSPTSTAKNIQYF
TGCACCAGCAGCCCGACGTCCACAGCCAAAAACATTCAGTACTTC
>13|-|TRBV7-2|-|TRBJ1-2
CASSLKTSYGYTF
TGTGCCAGCAGCTTAAAAACAAGCTATGGCTACACCTTC
>13|-|TRBV7-3|many|TRBJ1-6
CASSFEGNSPLHF
TGTGCCAGCAGCTTTGAGGGGAATTCACCCCTCCACTTT
>15|TRBD1|TRBV20-1|many|TRBJ1-2
CSARDDREVSYGYTF
TGCAGTGCTAGGGATGACAGGGAAGTTAGCTATGGCTACACCTTC
>14|TRBD2|TRBV20-1|many|TRBJ2-5
CSATRGRKGETQYF
TGCAGTGCTACACGCGGGAGGAAGGGCGAGACCCAGTACTTC
>16|TRBD1|TRBV6-2/TRBV6-3|few|TRBJ1-5
CASRAGTGGFNQPQHF
TGTGCCAGCAGGGCCGGGACAGGGGGCTTCAATCAGCCCCAGCATTTT
>13|TRBD1|TRBV20-1|many|TRBJ1-1
CSFPGQGATEAFF
TGCAGTTTCCCGGGACAGGGAGCCACTGAAGCTTTCTTT
>16|TRBD1|TRBV5-6|-|TRBJ2-3
CASSLTQGARTDTQYF
TGTGCCAGCAGCCTAACCCAGGGGGCGAGGACAGATACGCAGTATTTT
>14|-|TRBV28|-|TRBJ2-7
CASSHFRSSYEQYF
TGTGCCAGCAGCCACTTTAGGAGCTCCTACGAGCAGTACTTC
>13|-|TRBV29-1|-|TRBJ2-7
CSVEGVVSYEQYF
TGCAGCGTTGAGGGGGTCGTCTCCTACGAGCAGTACTTC
>12|-|TRBV28|few|TRBJ2-6
CASSSGANVLTF
TGTGCCAGCAGTTCTGGGGCCAACGTCCTGACTTTC
>12|-|TRBV29-1|-|TRBJ1-3
CSVRLQGNTIYF
TGCAGCGTTCGACTGCAGGGAAACACCATATATTTT
>13|TRBD1|TRBV20-1|many|TRBJ1-2
CSAGDRDSYGYTF
TGCAGTGCCGGCGACAGGGACTCCTATGGCTACACCTTC
>17|-|TRBV25-1|many|TRBJ2-1
CASSAFGQGANNNEQFF
TGTGCCAGCAGTGCCTTCGGACAAGGGGCCAACAACAATGAGCAGTTCTTC
>15|-|TRBV4-1|many|TRBJ1-3
CASSQDEGSGNTIYF
TGCGCCAGCAGCCAAGATGAGGGCTCTGGAAACACCATATATTTT
>18|-|TRBV4-2|many|TRBJ2-5
CASSQPSKSGSIGETQYF
TGTGCCAGCAGCCAACCAAGCAAGTCGGGGAGCATCGGAGAGACCCAGTACTTC
>14|-|TRBV12-3/TRBV12-4|few|TRBJ1-4
CASSSENRVSELFF
TGTGCCAGCAGCTCAGAAAACAGGGTTAGCGAACTGTTTTTT
>17|TRBD1|TRBV5-6|many|TRBJ1-5
CASSWGPSLQGNQPQHF
TGTGCCAGCAGCTGGGGACCCTCTTTACAGGGGAATCAGCCCCAGCATTTT
>12|-|TRBV28|few|TRBJ1-2
CASSLTGYGYTF
TGTGCCAGCAGTTTGACAGGCTATGGCTACACCTTC
>17|-|TRBV27|few|TRBJ2-7
CASSLRAPTGRAYEQYF
TGTGCCAGCAGTTTAAGGGCCCCGACAGGGAGGGCCTACGAGCAGTACTTC
>16|-|TRBV9|-|TRBJ2-5
CASSVGVERPWETQYF
TGTGCCAGCAGCGTAGGAGTGGAGCGGCCCTGGGAGACCCAGTACTTC
>16|-|TRBV4-2|many|TRBJ2-4
CASSQDGTSNANIQYF
TGTGCCAGCAGCCAAGATGGGACGAGCAATGCAAACATTCAGTACTTC
>13|TRBD1|TRBV28|-|TRBJ1-5
CASNRDRDQPQHF
TGTGCCAGCAACCGGGACAGGGACCAGCCCCAGCATTTT
>14|-|TRBV6-6|-|TRBJ1-5
CASSYSRGHQPQHF
TGTGCCAGCAGTTACTCGCGAGGCCATCAGCCCCAGCATTTT
>13|-|TRBV28|many|TRBJ2-7
CASSPPASYEQYF
TGTGCCAGCAGCCCCCCGGCGTCCTACGAGCAGTACTTC
>15|TRBD1|TRBV7-2|-|TRBJ2-5
CASSPDGRGRQTQYF
TGTGCCAGCAGCCCAGATGGCAGGGGGCGGCAGACCCAGTACTTC
>13|TRBD1|TRBV6-6|-|TRBJ2-7
CASRRDRGSEQYF
TGTGCCAGCAGACGGGACAGGGGGTCCGAGCAGTACTTC
>15|-|TRBV28|-|TRBJ2-1
CASIRPGFSYNEQFF
TGTGCCAGCATTCGACCGGGGTTCTCCTACAATGAGCAGTTCTTC
>13|TRBD1|TRBV29-1|-|TRBJ1-4
CSVVTGGGEKLFF
TGCAGCGTTGTAACAGGGGGCGGGGAAAAACTGTTTTTT
>14|TRBD1|TRBV6-2/TRBV6-3|many|TRBJ1-5
CASKATGGGQPQHF
TGTGCCAGCAAGGCCACAGGGGGAGGCCAGCCCCAGCATTTT
>12|-|TRBV7-9|-|TRBJ2-2
CASRRGTGELFF
TGTGCCAGCAGGCGGGGCACCGGGGAGCTGTTTTTT
>13|-|TRBV4-2|-|TRBJ2-2
CASSQLAPGELFF
TGTGCCAGCAGCCAACTAGCTCCCGGGGAGCTGTTTTTT
>15|-|TRBV12-3/TRBV12-4|few|TRBJ2-3
CASSKGLTPTDTQYF
TGTGCCAGCAGCAAGGGACTTACGCCCACAGATACGCAGTATTTT
>15|TRBD1|TRBV6-5|many|TRBJ1-5
CASSYSWTGEQPQHF
TGTGCCAGCAGTTACTCTTGGACAGGGGAGCAGCCCCAGCATTTT
>14|-|TRBV7-2|-|TRBJ2-1
CASSLAGALEEQFF
TGTGCCAGCAGCTTAGCGGGAGCCCTTGAGGAGCAGTTCTTC
>15|-|TRBV3-1|-|TRBJ2-2
CASSQESRYTGELFF
TGTGCCAGCAGCCAAGAGTCTAGATACACCGGGGAGCTGTTTTTT
>13|-|TRBV2|many|TRBJ1-2
CASMGRNDYGYTF
TGTGCCAGCATGGGGCGTAACGACTATGGCTACACCTTC
>14|-|TRBV6-2/TRBV6-3|many|TRBJ2-7
CASSYSPGASEQYF
TGTGCCAGCAGTTACTCCCCAGGAGCTAGCGAGCAGTACTTC
>17|TRBD2|TRBV7-2|many|TRBJ2-6
CASSLSGGALEANVLTF
TGTGCCAGCAGCTTAAGCGGGGGGGCTCTGGAGGCCAACGTCCTGACTTTC
>13|-|TRBV28|many|TRBJ2-5
CASIKGGKETQYF
TGTGCCAGCATCAAAGGGGGGAAAGAGACCCAGTACTTC